A single T cell receptor (beta chain) is shown here with its context. The antigen remains undetermined. Between the trimmed V and J ends, which lost 2 bases and 1 base, there was a span of 14 bases. The CDR3 is made up of 16 amino acids. Germline loops: CDR1 SGHTA, CDR2 FQGNSA. TCRalpha and TCRbeta libraries used 5'RACE with constant-segment primers and UMIs. TCRdb used MiXCR to reprocess the 5' RACE reads, holding one entry per CDR3 protein. This table has hundreds of thousands of distinct CDR3 sequences, 20% appearing once. This sample is part of a study of T-cell memory formation after mild COVID-19. About the research overall: Largely, TCR clusters stayed within a single donor.

Study observations and caveats: Some clones that responded turned up in pre-infection memory, which suggests that cross-reactive memory joined in. Day 15 to 85 contractors were CD4/CD8 balanced; later expanders leaned CD4+.

Sequenced sample: PBMCs or a T cell subset sorted from them (not recorded which). This sequence was found in an adult woman who had mild COVID-19 (a few samples of this study predate the infection). Cell type and time point are not known. The gene calls are TRBV7-2 and TRBJ1-1; D not certain. The CDR3 nucleotides are TGTGCCAGCAGCTTAAAGATTGTGTACAAGAACACTGAAGCTTTCTTT. This encodes CASSLKIVYKNTEAFF.